This T cell receptor beta chain was sequenced for a study of blood T cell repertoires in COVID-19. Study-level information: From the United States, Italy and Spain came samples of acute and convalescent COVID-19. T cells, B-cell-depleted T cells, or PBMCs provided the cDNA or gDNA that served as material.

Per the study methods: The assay estimated nucleated cells by amplifying reference gene primers. The method was immunoSEQ multiplex PCR; TCRdb's version includes in-frame clones alone and lacks a portion of them. V, J and clone size are those of that table, while D and trimming were read from the DNA. Among 300,000 or so clones, approximately 86% were seen once, and the ten largest hold around 4.4%. V gave up 1 base and J gave up 1 base, with 10 bases separating them. The CDR3 runs 15 residues. The V gene's germline CDR1 is ENHRY and CDR2 SYGVKD. All enrollees were about 18 to 100 years old and from 25 or so US areas.

The origin of this receptor is a woman aged 40 to 55 with acute COVID-19. The chain is built from TRBV10-3 and TRBJ1-1, with D perhaps TRBD1 (6 bases). The source material was PBMCs or T cells enriched from blood (not recorded which). CDR3 sequence reads: CAISELNRENTEAFF. The CDR3 coding sequence is TGTGCCATCAGTGAGTTAAACAGGGAGAACACTGAAGCTTTCTTT.